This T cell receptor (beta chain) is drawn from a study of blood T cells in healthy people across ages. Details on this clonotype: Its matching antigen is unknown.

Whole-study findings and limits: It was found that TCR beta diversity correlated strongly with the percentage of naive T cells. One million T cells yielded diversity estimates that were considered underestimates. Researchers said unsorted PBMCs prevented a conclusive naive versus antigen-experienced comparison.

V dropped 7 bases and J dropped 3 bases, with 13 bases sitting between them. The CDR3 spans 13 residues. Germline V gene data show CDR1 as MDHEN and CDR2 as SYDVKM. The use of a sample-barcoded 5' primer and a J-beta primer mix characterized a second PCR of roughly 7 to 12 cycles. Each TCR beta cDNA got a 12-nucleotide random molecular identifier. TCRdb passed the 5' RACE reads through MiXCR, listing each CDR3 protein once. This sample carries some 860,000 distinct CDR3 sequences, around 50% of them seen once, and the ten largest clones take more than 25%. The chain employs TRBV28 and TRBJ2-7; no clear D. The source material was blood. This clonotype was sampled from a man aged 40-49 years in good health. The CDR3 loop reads CASTPHYHYEQYF. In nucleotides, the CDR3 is TGTGCCAGCACCCCCCACTACCACTACGAGCAGTACTTC. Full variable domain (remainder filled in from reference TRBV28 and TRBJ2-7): DVKVTQSSRYLVKRTGEKVFLECVQDMDHENMFWYRQDPGLGLRLIYFSYDVKMKEKGDIPEGYSVSREKKERFSLILESASTNQTSMYLCASTPHYHYEQYFGPGTRLTVT.